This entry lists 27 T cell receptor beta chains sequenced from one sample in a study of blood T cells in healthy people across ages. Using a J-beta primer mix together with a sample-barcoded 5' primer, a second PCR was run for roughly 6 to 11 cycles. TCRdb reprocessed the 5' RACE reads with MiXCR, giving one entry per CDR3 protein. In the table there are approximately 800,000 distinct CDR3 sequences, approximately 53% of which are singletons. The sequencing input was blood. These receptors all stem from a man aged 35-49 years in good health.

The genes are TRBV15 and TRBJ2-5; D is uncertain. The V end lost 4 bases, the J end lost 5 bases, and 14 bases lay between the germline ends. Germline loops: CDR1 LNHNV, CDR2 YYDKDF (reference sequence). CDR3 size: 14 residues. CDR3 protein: CATSTRVPAETQYF. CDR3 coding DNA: TGTGCCACCAGCACCCGCGTCCCGGCGGAGACCCAGTACTTC. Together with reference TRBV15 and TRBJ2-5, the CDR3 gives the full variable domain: DAMVIQNPRYQVTQFGKPVTLSCSQTLNHNVMYWYQQKSSQAPKLLFHYYDKDFNNEADTPDNFQSRRPNTSFCFLDIRSPGLGDTAMYLCATSTRVPAETQYFGPGTRLLVL.

This chain's CDR3 is CSASRTSYYEQYF. CDR3 in DNA: TGCAGTGCTAGTCGGACTAGCTACTACGAGCAGTACTTC. This chain uses TRBV20-1 with TRBJ2-7, with TRBD2 matching 8 bases. Germline V gene sequence: CDR1 DFQATT, CDR2 SNEGSKA (reference sequence). The CDR3 totals 13 residues. The V gene end was trimmed by 3 bases and the J gene end by 3 bases; junction bases not matched to a gene: 4.

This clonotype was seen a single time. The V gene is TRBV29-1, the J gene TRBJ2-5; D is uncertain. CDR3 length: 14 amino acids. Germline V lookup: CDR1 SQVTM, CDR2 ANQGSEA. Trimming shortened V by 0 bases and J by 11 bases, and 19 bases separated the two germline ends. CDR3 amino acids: CSVEDPGSIDEQYF. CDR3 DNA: TGCAGCGTTGAAGACCCAGGCAGTATCGATGAGCAGTACTTC.

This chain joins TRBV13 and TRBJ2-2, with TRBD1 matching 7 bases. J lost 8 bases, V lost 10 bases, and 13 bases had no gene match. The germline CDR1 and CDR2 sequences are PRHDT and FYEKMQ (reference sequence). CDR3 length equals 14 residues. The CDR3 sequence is CATQSRQGVGELFF. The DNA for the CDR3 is TGTGCCACCCAGAGTAGACAGGGCGTGGGGGAGCTGTTTTTT.

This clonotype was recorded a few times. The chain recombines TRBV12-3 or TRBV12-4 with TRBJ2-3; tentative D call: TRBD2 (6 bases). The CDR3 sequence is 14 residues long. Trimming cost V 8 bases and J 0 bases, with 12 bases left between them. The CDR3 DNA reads TGTGCCAGCGGACGGGGGTCTAGCACAGATACGCAGTATTTT. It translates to CASGRGSSTDTQYF.

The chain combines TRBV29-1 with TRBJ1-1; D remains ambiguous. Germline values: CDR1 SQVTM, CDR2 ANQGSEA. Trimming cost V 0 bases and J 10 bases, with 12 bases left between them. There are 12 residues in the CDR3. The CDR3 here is CSVEDQEFRAFF. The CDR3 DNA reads TGCAGCGTTGAAGATCAGGAGTTTCGAGCTTTCTTT.

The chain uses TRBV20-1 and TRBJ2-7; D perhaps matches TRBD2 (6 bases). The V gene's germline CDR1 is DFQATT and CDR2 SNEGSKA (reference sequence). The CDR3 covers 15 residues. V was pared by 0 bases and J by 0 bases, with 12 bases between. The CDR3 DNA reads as TGCAGTGCTAGAGATCGAGGGAGGAGCTCCTACGAGCAGTACTTC. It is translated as CSARDRGRSSYEQYF.

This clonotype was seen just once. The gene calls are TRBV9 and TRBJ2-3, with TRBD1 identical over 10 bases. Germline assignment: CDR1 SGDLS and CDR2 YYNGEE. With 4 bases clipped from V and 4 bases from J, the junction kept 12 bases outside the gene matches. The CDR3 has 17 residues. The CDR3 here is CASSPVVGQGYPDTQYF. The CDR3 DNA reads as TGTGCCAGCAGCCCCGTAGTGGGACAGGGGTACCCAGATACGCAGTATTTT.

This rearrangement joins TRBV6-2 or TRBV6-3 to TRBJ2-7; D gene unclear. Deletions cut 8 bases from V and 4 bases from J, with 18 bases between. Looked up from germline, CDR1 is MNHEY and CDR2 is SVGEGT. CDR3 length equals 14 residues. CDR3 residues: CASEADSASYEQYF. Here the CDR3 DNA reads TGTGCCAGCGAGGCTGACTCGGCAAGTTACGAGCAGTACTTC.

The CDR3: CASSELRTDKKETQYF. The CDR3 DNA reads TGTGCCAGCAGTGAACTGAGGACAGACAAAAAAGAGACCCAGTACTTC. The chain has TRBV6-4 and TRBJ2-7; a possible D gene is TRBD1 (6 bases). The J call is uncertain, as TRBJ2-5 better fits the DNA end. Germline-derived CDR1 and CDR2 are MRHNA and SNTAGT. This CDR3 contains 16 residues.

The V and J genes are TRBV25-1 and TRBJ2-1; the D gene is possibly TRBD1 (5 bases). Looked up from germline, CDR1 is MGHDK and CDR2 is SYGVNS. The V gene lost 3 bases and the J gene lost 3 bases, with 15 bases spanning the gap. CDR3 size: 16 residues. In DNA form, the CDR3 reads TGTGCCAGCAGTGATCTTGCAGGGAACTTCTACAATGAGCAGTTCTTC. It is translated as CASSDLAGNFYNEQFF.

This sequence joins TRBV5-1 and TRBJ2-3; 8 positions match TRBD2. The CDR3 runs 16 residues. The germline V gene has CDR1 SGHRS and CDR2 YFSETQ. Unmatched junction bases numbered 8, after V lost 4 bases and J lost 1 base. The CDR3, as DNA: TGCGCCAGCAGCCGTAGAGCGGGAGTAGGCACAGATACGCAGTATTTT. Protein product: CASSRRAGVGTDTQYF.

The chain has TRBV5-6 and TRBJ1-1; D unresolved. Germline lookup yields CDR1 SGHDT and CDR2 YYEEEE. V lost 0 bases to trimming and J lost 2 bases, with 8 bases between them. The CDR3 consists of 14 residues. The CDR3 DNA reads TGTGCCAGCAGCTTGGGGCTGAGCAACACTGAAGCTTTCTTT. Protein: CASSLGLSNTEAFF. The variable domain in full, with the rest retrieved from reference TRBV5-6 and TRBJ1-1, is DAGVTQSPTHLIKTRGQQVTLRCSPKSGHDTVSWYQQALGQGPQFIFQYYEEEERQRGNFPDRFSGHQFPNYSSELNVNALLLGDSALYLCASSLGLSNTEAFFGQGTRLTVV.

DNA for the CDR3: TGCAGTGCTGCCTGGCTATACAATGAGCAGTTCTTC. Protein: CSAAWLYNEQFF. J is TRBJ2-1 and V is TRBV20-1; no clear D. The CDR3 has 12 amino acids. V shed 5 bases and J shed 4 bases, with 9 bases lying between them. Germline CDR1 reads DFQATT; CDR2 reads SNEGSKA (reference sequence).

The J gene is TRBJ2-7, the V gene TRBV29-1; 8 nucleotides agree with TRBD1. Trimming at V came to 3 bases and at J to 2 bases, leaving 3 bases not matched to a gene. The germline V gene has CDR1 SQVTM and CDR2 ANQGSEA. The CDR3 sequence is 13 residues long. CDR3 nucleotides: TGCAGCGTTGAGACGGACAGGGCCTACGAGCAGTACTTC. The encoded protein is CSVETDRAYEQYF.

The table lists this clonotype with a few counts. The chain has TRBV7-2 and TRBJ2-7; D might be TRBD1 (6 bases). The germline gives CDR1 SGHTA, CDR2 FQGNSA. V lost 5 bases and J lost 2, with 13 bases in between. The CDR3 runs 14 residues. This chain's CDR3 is CASSPWDTTYEQYF. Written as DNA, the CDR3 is TGTGCCAGCAGCCCATGGGACACGACCTACGAGCAGTACTTC.

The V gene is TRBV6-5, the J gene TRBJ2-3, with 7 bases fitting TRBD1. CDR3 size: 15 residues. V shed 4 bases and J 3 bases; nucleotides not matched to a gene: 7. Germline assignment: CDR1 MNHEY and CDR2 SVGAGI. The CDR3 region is CASSSQGLLTDTQYF. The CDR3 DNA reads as TGTGCCAGCAGTTCACAGGGGCTTTTAACAGATACGCAGTATTTT.

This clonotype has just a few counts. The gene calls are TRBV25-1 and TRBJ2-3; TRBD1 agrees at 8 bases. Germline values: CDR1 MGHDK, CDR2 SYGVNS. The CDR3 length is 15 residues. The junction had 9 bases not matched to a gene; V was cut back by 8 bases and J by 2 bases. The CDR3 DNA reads TGTGCCAGCTCCAAGGGGGGACAGGACACAGATACGCAGTATTTT. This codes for CASSKGGQDTDTQYF.

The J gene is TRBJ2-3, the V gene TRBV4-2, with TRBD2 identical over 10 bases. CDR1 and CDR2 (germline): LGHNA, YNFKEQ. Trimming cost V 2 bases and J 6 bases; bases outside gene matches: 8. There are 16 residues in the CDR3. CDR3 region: CASSQYVQREGDTQYF. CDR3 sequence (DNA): TGTGCCAGCAGCCAATATGTCCAGCGGGAGGGGGATACGCAGTATTTT.

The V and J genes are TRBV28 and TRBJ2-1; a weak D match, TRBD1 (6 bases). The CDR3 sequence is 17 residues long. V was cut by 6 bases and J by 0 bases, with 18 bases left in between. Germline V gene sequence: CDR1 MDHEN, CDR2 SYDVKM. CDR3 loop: CASSSAGTPSSYNEQFF. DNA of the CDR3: TGTGCCAGCAGCTCTGCCGGGACACCGAGCTCCTACAATGAGCAGTTCTTC.

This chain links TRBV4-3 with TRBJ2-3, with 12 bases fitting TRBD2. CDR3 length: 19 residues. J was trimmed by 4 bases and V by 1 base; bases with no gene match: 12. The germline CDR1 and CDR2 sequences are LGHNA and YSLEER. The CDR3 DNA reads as TGCGCCAGCAGCCAAGTCCTAAAAACACGACTAGCGGGAGCAGATACGCAGTATTTT. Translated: CASSQVLKTRLAGADTQYF.

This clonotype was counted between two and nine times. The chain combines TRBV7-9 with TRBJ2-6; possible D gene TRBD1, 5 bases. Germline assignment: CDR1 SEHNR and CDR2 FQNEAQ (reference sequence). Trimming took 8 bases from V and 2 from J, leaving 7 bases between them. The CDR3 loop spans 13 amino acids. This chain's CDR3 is CASEQAGANVLTF. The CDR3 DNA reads TGTGCCAGCGAACAGGCTGGGGCCAACGTCCTGACTTTC.

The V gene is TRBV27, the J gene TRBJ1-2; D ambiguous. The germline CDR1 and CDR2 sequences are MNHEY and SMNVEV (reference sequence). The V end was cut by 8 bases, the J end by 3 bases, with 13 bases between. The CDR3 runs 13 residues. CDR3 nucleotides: TGTGCCAGCGGAGGATTCCGAGACTATGGCTACACCTTC. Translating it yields CASGGFRDYGYTF.

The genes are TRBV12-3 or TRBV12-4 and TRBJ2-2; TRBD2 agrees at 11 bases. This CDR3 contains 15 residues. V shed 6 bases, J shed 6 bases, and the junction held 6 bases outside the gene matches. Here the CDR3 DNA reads TGTGCCAGCAGGTCACTAGCGGGAGTGTCCGGGGAGCTGTTTTTT. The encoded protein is CASRSLAGVSGELFF.

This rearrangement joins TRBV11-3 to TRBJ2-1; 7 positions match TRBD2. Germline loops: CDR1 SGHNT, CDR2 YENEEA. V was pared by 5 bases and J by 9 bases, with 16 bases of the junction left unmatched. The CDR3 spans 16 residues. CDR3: CASSKPSGTGGGEQFF. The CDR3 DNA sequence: TGTGCCAGCAGCAAACCTAGCGGAACCGGAGGCGGTGAGCAGTTCTTC.

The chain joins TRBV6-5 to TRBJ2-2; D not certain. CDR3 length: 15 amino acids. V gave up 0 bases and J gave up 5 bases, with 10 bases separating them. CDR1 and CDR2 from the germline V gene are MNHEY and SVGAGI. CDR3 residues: CASSYSRRNTGELFF. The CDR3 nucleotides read TGTGCCAGCAGTTACTCCAGGAGAAATACCGGGGAGCTGTTTTTT.

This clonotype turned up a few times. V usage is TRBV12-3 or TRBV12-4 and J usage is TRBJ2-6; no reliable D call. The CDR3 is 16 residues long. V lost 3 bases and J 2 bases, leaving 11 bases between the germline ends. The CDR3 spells CASSFRRLPGANVLTF. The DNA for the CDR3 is TGTGCCAGCAGTTTCCGGAGACTGCCTGGGGCCAACGTCCTGACTTTC.